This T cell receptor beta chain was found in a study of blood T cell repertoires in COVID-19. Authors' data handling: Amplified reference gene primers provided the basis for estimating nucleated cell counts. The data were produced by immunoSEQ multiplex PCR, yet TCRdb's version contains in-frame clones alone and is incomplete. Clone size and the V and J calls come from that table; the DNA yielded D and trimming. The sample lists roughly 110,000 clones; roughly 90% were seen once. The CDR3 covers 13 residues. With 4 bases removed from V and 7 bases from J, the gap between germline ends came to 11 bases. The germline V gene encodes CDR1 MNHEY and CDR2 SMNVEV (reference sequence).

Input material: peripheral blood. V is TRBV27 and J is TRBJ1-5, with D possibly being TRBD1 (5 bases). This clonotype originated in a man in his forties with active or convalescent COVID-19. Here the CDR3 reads CASSSLQGQPQHF. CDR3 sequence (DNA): TGTGCCAGCAGTTCCCTCCAGGGCCAGCCCCAGCATTTT.